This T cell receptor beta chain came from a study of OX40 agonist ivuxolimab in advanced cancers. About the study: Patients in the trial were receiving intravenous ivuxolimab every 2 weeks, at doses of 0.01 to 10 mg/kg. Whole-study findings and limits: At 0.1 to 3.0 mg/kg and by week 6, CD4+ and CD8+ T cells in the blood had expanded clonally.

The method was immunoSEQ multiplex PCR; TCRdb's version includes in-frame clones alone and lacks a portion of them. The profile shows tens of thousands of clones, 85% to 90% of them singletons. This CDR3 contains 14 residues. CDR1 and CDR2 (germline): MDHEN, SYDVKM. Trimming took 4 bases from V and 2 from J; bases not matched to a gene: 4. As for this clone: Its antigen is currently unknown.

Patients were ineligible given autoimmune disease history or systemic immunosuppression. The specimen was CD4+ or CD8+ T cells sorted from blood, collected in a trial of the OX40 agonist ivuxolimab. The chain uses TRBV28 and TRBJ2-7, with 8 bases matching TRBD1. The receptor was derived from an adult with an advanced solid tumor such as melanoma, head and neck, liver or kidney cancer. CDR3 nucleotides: TGTGCCAGCAGTTCGACAGGGGAGACCTACGAGCAGTACTTC. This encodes CASSSTGETYEQYF.